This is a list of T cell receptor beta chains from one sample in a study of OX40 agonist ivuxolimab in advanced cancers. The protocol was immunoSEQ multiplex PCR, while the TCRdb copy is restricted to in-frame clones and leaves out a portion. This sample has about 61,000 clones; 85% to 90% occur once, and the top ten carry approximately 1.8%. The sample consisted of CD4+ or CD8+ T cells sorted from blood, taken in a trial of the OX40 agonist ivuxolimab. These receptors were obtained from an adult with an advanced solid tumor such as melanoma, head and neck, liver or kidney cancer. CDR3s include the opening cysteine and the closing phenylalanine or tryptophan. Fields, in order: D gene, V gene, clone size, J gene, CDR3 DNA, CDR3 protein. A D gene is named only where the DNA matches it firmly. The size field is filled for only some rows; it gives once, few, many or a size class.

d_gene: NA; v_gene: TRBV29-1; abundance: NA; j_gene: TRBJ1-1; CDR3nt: TGCAGCCTGACAGCTACTATGAACACTGAAGCTTTCTTT; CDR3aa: CSLTATMNTEAFF
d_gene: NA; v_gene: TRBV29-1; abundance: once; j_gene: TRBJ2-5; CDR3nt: TGCAGCGTTGAAATGATGGCTTGGCAAGAGACCCAGTACTTC; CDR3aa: CSVEMMAWQETQYF
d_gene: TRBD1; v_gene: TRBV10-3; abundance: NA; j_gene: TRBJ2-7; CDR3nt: TGTGCCATCAGGGACTCCGGGACAGGACCCTACGAGCAGTACTTC; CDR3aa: CAIRDSGTGPYEQYF
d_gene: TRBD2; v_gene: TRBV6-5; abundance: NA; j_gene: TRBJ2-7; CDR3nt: TGTGCCAGCAGTTACTCGTTAGCGGGGGCCTACGAGCAGTACTTC; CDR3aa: CASSYSLAGAYEQYF
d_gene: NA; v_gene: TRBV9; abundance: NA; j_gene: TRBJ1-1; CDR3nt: TGTGCCAGCAGCGTAGTTCAGAACACTGAAGCTTTCTTT; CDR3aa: CASSVVQNTEAFF
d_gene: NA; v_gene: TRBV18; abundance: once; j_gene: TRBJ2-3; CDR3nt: TGTGCCAGCTCACCCTCCTCTGGACTTACAGATACGCAGTATTTT; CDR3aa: CASSPSSGLTDTQYF
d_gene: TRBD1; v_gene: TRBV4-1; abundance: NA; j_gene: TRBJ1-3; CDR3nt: TGCGCCAGCAGCCAAGACTTAGAACAGGGGCTCGCTGGAAACACCATATATTTT; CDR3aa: CASSQDLEQGLAGNTIYF
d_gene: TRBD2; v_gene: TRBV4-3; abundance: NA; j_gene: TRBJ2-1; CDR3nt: TGCGCCAGCAGCTCCAAGATGGGCGGGAGCGAGCAGTTCTTC; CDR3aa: CASSSKMGGSEQFF
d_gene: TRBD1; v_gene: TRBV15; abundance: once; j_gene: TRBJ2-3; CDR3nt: TGTGCCACCAGCAGAGAGGGACAGACCACAGATACGCAGTATTTT; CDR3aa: CATSREGQTTDTQYF
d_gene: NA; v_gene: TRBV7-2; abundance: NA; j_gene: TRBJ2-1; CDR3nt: TGTGCCAGCAGCTTAGTCGGGTCCGGCTCCTACAATGAGCAGTTCTTC; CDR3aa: CASSLVGSGSYNEQFF
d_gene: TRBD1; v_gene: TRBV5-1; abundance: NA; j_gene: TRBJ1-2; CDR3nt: TGCGCCAGCAGCTGGGGACAGGGACCTAACTATGGCTACACCTTC; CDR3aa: CASSWGQGPNYGYTF
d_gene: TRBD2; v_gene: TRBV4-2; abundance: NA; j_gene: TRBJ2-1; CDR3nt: TGTGCCAGCAGCCAAGACGAGCGGGGGTCTTACAATGAGCAGTTCTTC; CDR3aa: CASSQDERGSYNEQFF
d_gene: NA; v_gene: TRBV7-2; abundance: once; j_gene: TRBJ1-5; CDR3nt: TGTGCCAGCAGCTTAGACCCTGGATGGAATAGCAATCAGCCCCAGCATTTT; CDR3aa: CASSLDPGWNSNQPQHF
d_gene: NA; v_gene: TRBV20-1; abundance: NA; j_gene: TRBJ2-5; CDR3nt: TGCAGTTGGGGAAGCCAAGAGACCCAGTACTTC; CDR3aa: CSWGSQETQYF
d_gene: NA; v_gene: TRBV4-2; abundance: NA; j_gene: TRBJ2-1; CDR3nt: TGTGCCAGCAGCCAACGGACGGGGGAATACAATGAGCAGTTCTTC; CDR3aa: CASSQRTGEYNEQFF
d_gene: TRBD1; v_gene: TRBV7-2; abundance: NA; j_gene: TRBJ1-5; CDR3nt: TGTGCCAGCGCTTTGACAGGGAATCAGCCCCAGCATTTT; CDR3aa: CASALTGNQPQHF